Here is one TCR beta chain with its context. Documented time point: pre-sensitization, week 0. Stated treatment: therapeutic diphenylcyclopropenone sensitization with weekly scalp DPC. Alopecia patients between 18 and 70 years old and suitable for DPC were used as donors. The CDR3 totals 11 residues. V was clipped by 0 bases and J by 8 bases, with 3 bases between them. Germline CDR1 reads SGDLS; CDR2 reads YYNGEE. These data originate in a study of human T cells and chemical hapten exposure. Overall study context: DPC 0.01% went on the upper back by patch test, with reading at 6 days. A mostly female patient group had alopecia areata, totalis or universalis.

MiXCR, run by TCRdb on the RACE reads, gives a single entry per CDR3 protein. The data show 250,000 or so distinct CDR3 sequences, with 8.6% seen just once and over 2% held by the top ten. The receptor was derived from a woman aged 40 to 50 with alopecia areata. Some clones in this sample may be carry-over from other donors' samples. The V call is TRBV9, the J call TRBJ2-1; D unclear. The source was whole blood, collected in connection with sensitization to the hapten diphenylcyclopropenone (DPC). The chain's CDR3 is CASSVGYEQFF. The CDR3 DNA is TGTGCCAGCAGCGTAGGGTATGAGCAGTTCTTC.